What follows are 5 T cell receptor beta chains derived from one specimen sequenced in a study of blood T cell repertoires in COVID-19. Profiling relied on immunoSEQ multiplex PCR, and the TCRdb table lists in-frame clones only, not all of them. The data contain some 240,000 clones, roughly nine tenths of them singletons. Sequencing was performed on peripheral blood. Every receptor here comes from a man between 60 and 75 years old who had recovered from COVID-19.

The rearrangement uses TRBV27 and TRBJ1-1; D call uncertain. Germline V lookup: CDR1 MNHEY, CDR2 SMNVEV (reference sequence). CDR3 length: 14 residues. V was shortened by 6 bases and J by 6 bases, with 17 bases between the two germline ends. In DNA, the CDR3 is TGTGCCAGCAGCGGACGGGGAAAGGATGCTGAAGCTTTCTTT. Encoded protein: CASSGRGKDAEAFF.

The chain employs TRBV12-5 and TRBJ2-3; possibly TRBD2 for D (5 bases). The germline gives CDR1 LGHNT, CDR2 FRNRAP. V was shortened by 4 bases and J by 5 bases, with 13 bases between the two germline ends. This CDR3 has 14 amino acids. The CDR3 loop is CASGSVARGDTQYF. The DNA of the CDR3 is TGTGCTAGTGGTTCCGTAGCCCGGGGAGATACGCAGTATTTT.

The rearrangement links TRBV5-5 to TRBJ1-1; 7 nucleotides line up with TRBD1. V shed 4 bases and J 3 bases; nucleotides not matched to a gene: 18. The germline gives CDR1 SGHKS, CDR2 YYEKEE (reference sequence). The CDR3 runs to 18 residues. CDR3 nucleotide sequence: TGTGCCAGCAGCCTATTTGACAGGGTGAGCCACCATGACACTGAAGCTTTCTTT. Translation: CASSLFDRVSHHDTEAFF.

The chain uses TRBV24-1 and TRBJ1-1; 8 bases align to TRBD1. The CDR3 is 14 residues long. Losses at the gene ends were 3 bases for V and 8 bases for J; bases not matched to a gene: 7. CDR1 and CDR2 (germline): KGHDR, SFDVKD. The DNA for the CDR3 is TGTGCCACCAGTGATAGGACAGGGTATAAAGAAGCTTTCTTT. Its translation: CATSDRTGYKEAFF.

The V call is TRBV14, the J call TRBJ2-7, with D maybe TRBD2 (6 bases). Between the trimmed V and J ends, which lost 3 bases and 6 bases, there was a span of 12 bases. The V gene's germline CDR1 is SGHDN and CDR2 FVKESK. This CDR3 has 13 amino acids. CDR3 amino acids: CASSQVRDSEQYF. The CDR3 DNA reads TGTGCCAGCAGCCAGGTCCGGGACTCCGAGCAGTACTTC. The entire variable domain, with the rest obtained from reference TRBV14 and TRBJ2-7, is as follows: EAGVTQFPSHSVIEKGQTVTLRCDPISGHDNLYWYRRVMGKEIKFLLHFVKESKQDESGMPNNRFLAERTGGTYSTLKVQPAELEDSGVYFCASSQVRDSEQYFGPGTRLTVT.